The clone carrying this T cell receptor (beta chain) has more than one count but fewer than ten. Its antigen is still unknown. Use of 60 Vbeta and 13 Jbeta primers characterized the PCR. Assay used: immunoSEQ multiplex PCR; TCRdb lists only in-frame clones, some missing. The sample shows about 140,000 clones, around 79% of them seen only once. This sample is part of a study of cytomegalovirus exposure and HLA in healthy donors. Study-level results: CMV serostatus was the only recorded immune exposure for donors.

The J segment lost 9 bases and the V segment lost 4 bases, leaving 5 bases of the junction unmatched. From germline, CDR1 is MGHRA and CDR2 YSYEKL. This CDR3 contains 15 residues. This clonotype was obtained from a woman aged 40 to 50 in good health and CMV-seronegative. The rearrangement joins TRBV4-1 to TRBJ1-6; 11 bases fit TRBD1. Sequenced input: PBMCs. This CDR3 is CASSLEGTGGSPLHF. As DNA, the CDR3 is TGCGCCAGCAGCCTCGAAGGGACAGGGGGTTCACCCCTCCACTTT.